This T cell receptor beta chain was observed in a study of Graves' ophthalmopathy and Graves' hyperthyroidism. Regarding the study as a whole: Classification of ophthalmopathy versus stable hyperthyroidism by a 13-signature model yielded around 88% sensitivity and 75% to 84% specificity.

V lost 5 bases, J lost 5 bases, and 7 bases stayed unmatched. CDR1 and CDR2 (germline): SGHTA, FQGNSA. This CDR3 contains 14 residues. On this clonotype: As yet, its antigen is unknown.

Exclusion applied to patients with other autoimmune diseases, uncontrolled infections, pregnancy or lactation. Amplification targeted the TCR beta CDR3 regions, with RNA transcripts as the source material. HTBI primers primed a first-round RT-PCR, and a second-round multiplex PCR followed. TCRdb itself ran the multiplex PCR reads through MiXCR, one entry per CDR3 protein. The sample has about 740,000 distinct CDR3 sequences; 35% to 50% are singletons. What was sequenced was peripheral blood. The sequence was collected from an adult man with Graves' ophthalmopathy. The chain links TRBV7-2 to TRBJ2-5, with 8 bases aligning to TRBD2. This CDR3 is CASSIGLARETQYF. CDR3 in DNA: TGTGCCAGCAGCATTGGACTAGCTCGCGAGACCCAGTACTTC.